This TCR beta chain is drawn from a study of cytomegalovirus exposure and HLA in healthy donors. This CDR3 has 13 amino acids. Trimming took 3 bases from V and 10 from J, leaving 13 bases between them. Looked up from germline, CDR1 is KGHSH and CDR2 is LQKENI. A multiplex PCR was run with 60 Vbeta primers and 13 Jbeta primers. Sequencing was performed with immunoSEQ multiplex PCR; in TCRdb, only in-frame clones are kept and a portion is missing. The sample gives roughly 190,000 clones, just under 75% of which show up once; more than 4.5% is in the top ten. These donors, healthy bone marrow donors, were studied.

This sequence originates from a man aged 25 to 40 in good health and CMV-seropositive. The source material was PBMCs. The chain carries TRBV18 and TRBJ2-1, with D hard to call. CDR3 sequence reads: CASSPTWAREQFF. The DNA of the CDR3 is TGTGCCAGCTCACCGACATGGGCCCGGGAGCAGTTCTTC.